The next 19 T cell receptor beta chains were all read from a single sample in a study of identical twins. TCRdb ran MiXCR on the 5' RACE reads and lists one entry per CDR3 protein. Of some 600,000 distinct CDR3 sequences listed, just over 7% are singletons. A further study also used this sample, focusing on yellow fever vaccine responses in identical twins.

The sample consisted of PBMCs. These receptors originate from a young woman in good health.

This clonotype was picked up a small number of times. This chain uses TRBV20-1 with TRBJ2-2, with D unclear. V shed 1 base and J shed 6 bases, with 15 bases lying between them. The CDR3 contains 15 residues. The V gene's germline CDR1 is DFQATT and CDR2 SNEGSKA (reference sequence). The CDR3 nucleotides are TGCAGTGCTAGAGCCGGCCCGACCGCGGCCGGGGAGCTGTTTTTT. It specifies CSARAGPTAAGELFF.

This clonotype came up a few times. This chain links TRBV12-5 with TRBJ2-7; D is tentatively TRBD1 or TRBD2 (6 bases each). The V and J ends lost 0 bases and 3 bases respectively, with 21 bases between them. This CDR3 comprises 18 residues. Germline assignment: CDR1 LGHNT and CDR2 FRNRAP. CDR3 protein: CASGLVMGGGMTDYEQYF. Here the CDR3 DNA reads TGTGCTAGTGGTTTGGTTATGGGGGGCGGGATGACGGACTACGAGCAGTACTTC.

This rearrangement joins TRBV28 to TRBJ2-1, with 8 nucleotides matching TRBD2. The CDR3 runs 14 residues. CDR1 and CDR2 from the germline V gene are MDHEN and SYDVKM. Losses at the gene ends were 5 bases for V and 7 bases for J; bases not matched to a gene: 7. In nucleotides, the CDR3 is TGTGCCAGCAGTGTCACCGGGAGGGAAAATGAGCAGTTCTTC. Translation: CASSVTGRENEQFF.

This rearrangement joins TRBV10-3 to TRBJ2-1, with 10 bases that match TRBD2. J gave up 5 bases and V 4 bases, and 2 bases lay outside the gene matches. Germline V gene data show CDR1 as ENHRY and CDR2 as SYGVKD. This CDR3 contains 14 residues. For the CDR3, the DNA is TGTGCCATCAGTGGACTAGCGGGTAACAATGAGCAGTTCTTC. Translated: CAISGLAGNNEQFF.

This clonotype occurred many times. The chain uses TRBV20-1 and TRBJ1-5, with unresolved D. The V end lost 3 bases, the J end lost 7 bases, and 13 bases lay between the germline ends. The CDR3 runs to 13 residues. Germline CDR1 reads DFQATT; CDR2 reads SNEGSKA (reference sequence). Here the CDR3 DNA reads TGCAGTGCTAGCGGACCGGCCGGGCAGCCCCAGCATTTT. Its protein product is CSASGPAGQPQHF.

This clonotype occurred many times. V gene TRBV12-3 or TRBV12-4 combines with J gene TRBJ2-4; D unresolved. The CDR3 loop spans 19 amino acids. Trimming pared 7 bases from V and 9 bases from J, leaving 34 bases between. Here the CDR3 DNA reads TGTGCCAGCAATGTCCCCGGCAGTGTGGATTTAGGCCAACTTGTCATTCAGTACTTC. As protein: CASNVPGSVDLGQLVIQYF.

This clonotype came up many times. An end of the junction does not agree with germline; a read error may underlie this. The chain links TRBV12-3 or TRBV12-4 to TRBJ1-1, with unresolved D. CDR3 size: 12 residues. As DNA, the CDR3 is TGTGCCAGCAGTTCGAGTAACAGTGAAGCTTTCTTT. Encoded protein: CASSSSNSEAFF.

V is TRBV7-8 and J is TRBJ2-5; 8 positions match TRBD2. The V and J ends lost 2 bases and 1 base, in that order; junction bases with no gene match: 6. The CDR3 length is 16 residues. Per the germline V gene, CDR1 is SGHVS and CDR2 is FQNEAQ. The CDR3 region is CASSLTSGGFQETQYF. For the CDR3, the DNA is TGTGCCAGCAGCTTAACTAGCGGAGGCTTCCAAGAGACCCAGTACTTC.

This clonotype showed up many times. The CDR3 spells CASSWGQGSEKLFF. The DNA for the CDR3 is TGTGCCAGCAGTTGGGGACAGGGTAGTGAAAAACTGTTTTTT. The V call is TRBV28, the J call TRBJ1-4; 9 positions agree with TRBD1. CDR3 size: 14 residues. V lost 4 bases and J lost 7; bases outside the gene matches: 4. Germline lookup yields CDR1 MDHEN and CDR2 SYDVKM.

Only a few counts were recorded for this clonotype. The chain recombines TRBV5-5 with TRBJ2-7, with D perhaps assigned TRBD1 or TRBD2 (5 bases each). The germline V gene encodes CDR1 SGHKS and CDR2 YYEKEE (reference sequence). CDR3 size: 18 residues. Trimming took 0 bases from V and 6 from J, leaving 25 bases between them. CDR3 region: CASSLVSGNSLRGSEQYF. The CDR3 region has the DNA TGTGCCAGCAGCTTGGTGTCCGGGAACAGCCTTAGGGGTTCCGAGCAGTACTTC.

At least ten counts were recorded for this clonotype. The junction differs from germline at one of its ends, possibly a read error. V and J are TRBV20-1 and TRBJ1-2; no clear D. This CDR3 region has 8 residues. Germline CDR1 reads DFQATT; CDR2 reads SNEGSKA (reference sequence). CDR3 protein: CSARGHPF. Here the CDR3 DNA reads TGCAGTGCTAGAGGACATCCGTTC.

V is TRBV6-1 and J is TRBJ2-1; tentatively, D is TRBD1 (6 bases). V lost 11 bases to trimming and J lost 9 bases, with 26 bases between them. The CDR3 is 15 amino acids. In germline, CDR1 is MNHNS, CDR2 SASEGT. CDR3 amino acids: CARNSDRRRLSEQFF. CDR3 DNA sequence: TGTGCCCGGAATTCCGACAGGCGCCGATTAAGTGAGCAGTTCTTC.

This clonotype occurred many times. The chain uses TRBV3-1 and TRBJ2-1; D gene uncertain. The germline CDR1 and CDR2 sequences are LGHDT and YNNKEL (reference sequence). Trimming removed 5 bases from V and 6 bases from J, with 11 bases in between. This CDR3 is built from 13 residues. CDR3 nucleotide sequence: TGTGCCAGCAGCGCCAACGCCGGCAATGAGCAGTTCTTC. Encoded protein: CASSANAGNEQFF.

The sample holds many counts of this clonotype. The V gene is TRBV10-3, the J gene TRBJ2-1; 7 bases align to TRBD2. The trim removed 10 bases at V and 5 bases at J, leaving 5 bases unmatched. The CDR3 totals 12 residues. Germline V gene sequence: CDR1 ENHRY, CDR2 SYGVKD. The CDR3 DNA reads TGTGCCACGGGACTACGGAACAATGAGCAGTTCTTC. Amino acids: CATGLRNNEQFF.

In this sample, this clonotype turned up a few times. The V and J genes are TRBV6-1 and TRBJ1-5; D call uncertain. Germline CDR1 is MNHNS and CDR2 is SASEGT. Between the trimmed V and J ends, which lost 4 bases and 9 bases, there was a span of 7 bases. The CDR3 totals 11 residues. The CDR3 loop reads CASSGSGPQHF. The CDR3 DNA reads TGTGCCAGCAGTGGGTCGGGGCCCCAGCATTTT.

This clonotype was seen many times. The chain employs TRBV12-3 or TRBV12-4 and TRBJ1-1; TRBD1 matches at 7 bases. The V and J ends lost 7 bases and 1 base, in that order; junction bases with no gene match: 3. There are 13 residues in the CDR3. CDR3 protein: CASTGQENTEAFF. CDR3 nucleotide sequence: TGTGCCAGCACCGGACAGGAGAACACTGAAGCTTTCTTT.

This chain links TRBV20-1 with TRBJ2-7; D remains ambiguous. The CDR3 has 13 residues. In germline, CDR1 is DFQATT, CDR2 SNEGSKA (reference sequence). Trimming left V 1 base short and J 3 bases short, with 10 bases between. Here the CDR3 DNA reads TGCAGTGCTAGAGGGGCAAACATCTACGAGCAGTACGTC. Protein product: CSARGANIYEQYV.

The V gene is TRBV12-3 or TRBV12-4, the J gene TRBJ2-2; D may match TRBD1 or TRBD2 (5 bases each). The CDR3 totals 16 residues. Trimming removed 5 bases from V and 0 bases from J, with 13 bases in between. This chain's CDR3 is CASSPARGPNTGELFF. The CDR3 coding sequence is TGTGCCAGCAGTCCGGCGAGGGGTCCGAACACCGGGGAGCTGTTTTTT.

This clonotype came up many times. The chain recombines TRBV12-3 or TRBV12-4 with TRBJ2-3, with TRBD2 identical over 10 bases. J was trimmed by 1 base and V by 7 bases; bases with no gene match: 5. The CDR3 has 15 amino acids. The CDR3 DNA reads as TGTGCCAGCACACAAACTAGCGGGGGCACAGATACGCAGTATTTT. This encodes CASTQTSGGTDTQYF.